The 10 T cell receptor beta chains in this list originate from one sample, sequenced in a study of cytomegalovirus exposure and HLA in healthy donors. The PCR had 60 Vbeta and 13 Jbeta primers. Some clones are missing from TCRdb's copy, which holds only in-frame ones; the method was immunoSEQ multiplex PCR. Among 60,000 to 65,000 clones, less than 75% were seen once, and the ten largest hold more than 20%. Sequenced material: PBMCs. The source of these receptors is a man in his forties or fifties in good health and CMV-seropositive.

This clone has only a few counts. This sequence joins TRBV30 and TRBJ1-5; D is perhaps TRBD1 (6 bases). The CDR3 has 15 amino acids. Trimming left V 3 bases short and J 2 bases short, with 14 bases between. From germline, CDR1 is GTSNPN and CDR2 SVGIG (reference sequence). The CDR3 bases are TGTGCCTGGAGGGCCGGAGGGGGGGGCAATCAGCCCCAGCATTTT. This translates into CAWRAGGGGNQPQHF.

This clone was seen only a few times. V usage is TRBV4-3 and J usage is TRBJ1-4, with 10 bases lining up with TRBD1. Trimming at V came to 1 base and at J to 7 bases, leaving 3 bases not matched to a gene. Per germline, CDR1 LGHNA and CDR2 YSLEER. The CDR3 runs 15 residues. The CDR3 DNA reads as TGCGCCAGCAGCCAAGCCCGGGACAGGGGTGAAAAACTGTTTTTT. The encoded protein is CASSQARDRGEKLFF.

V and J are TRBV29-1 and TRBJ2-3; perhaps TRBD1 as D (5 bases). Trimming took 5 bases from V and 8 from J, leaving 17 bases between them. This CDR3 contains 13 residues. Germline CDR1 is SQVTM and CDR2 is ANQGSEA. The CDR3 loop is CSVRVGAIGTQYF. Written as DNA, the CDR3 is TGCAGCGTTCGCGTAGGGGCCATAGGTACGCAGTATTTT.

J is TRBJ2-2 and V is TRBV10-2; 10 bases map to TRBD2. Germline CDR1 reads WSHSY; CDR2 reads SAAADI. The V and J ends lost 3 bases and 6 bases, in that order; junction bases with no gene match: 16. The CDR3 sequence is 19 residues long. The CDR3 DNA reads TGCGCCAGCAGTGAAGTGCTAGGGCTAGCGGGAGTTTTGCCCGGGGAGCTGTTTTTT. Residues: CASSEVLGLAGVLPGELFF.

The chain joins TRBV7-2 to TRBJ2-3, with 8 positions matching TRBD2. CDR1 is SGHTA, CDR2 FQGNSA, per germline. This CDR3 region has 14 residues. With 7 bases clipped from V and 3 bases from J, the junction kept 6 bases outside the gene matches. This chain's CDR3 is CASTSGSSTDTQYF. Written as DNA, the CDR3 is TGTGCCAGCACCAGCGGGAGCTCAACAGATACGCAGTATTTT.

The chain carries TRBV4-1 and TRBJ2-7; 7 bases align to TRBD2. Germline trimming cut 5 bases from V and 4 bases from J; bases unmatched to any gene: 5. The germline V gene encodes CDR1 MGHRA and CDR2 YSYEKL. CDR3 length: 13 amino acids. The CDR3 reads CASSGFSGYEQYF. CDR3 nucleotides: TGCGCCAGCAGCGGTTTTAGCGGGTACGAGCAGTACTTC.

This clone has more than one count but fewer than ten. The same CDR3 is also encoded by other DNA sequences in this sample. The rearrangement links TRBV2 to TRBJ2-7; D might be TRBD2 (6 bases). The CDR3 covers 13 residues. Germline CDR1 SNHLY, CDR2 FYNNEI. Trimming removed 8 bases at V and 0 bases at J, with 11 bases between. The CDR3 region has the DNA TGTGCCAGCCGGGACTGGCACTCCTACGAGCAGTACTTC. Amino acids: CASRDWHSYEQYF.

This chain joins TRBV7-8 and TRBJ2-5, with 10 nucleotides matching TRBD2. There are 21 residues in the CDR3. The ends lost 1 base at V and 5 bases at J; junction bases unmatched: 22. Germline V gene sequence: CDR1 SGHVS, CDR2 FQNEAQ. The CDR3 bases are TGTGCCAGCAGCTTAGTGTTCGCAGCGGGAGGGCCGGGGGGTAGTATGGAGACCCAGTACTTC. Encoded protein: CASSLVFAAGGPGGSMETQYF.

This clone was detected a few times. The V and J genes are TRBV6-1 and TRBJ2-5; D gene uncertain. The CDR3 length is 14 residues. Germline V gene sequence: CDR1 MNHNS, CDR2 SASEGT. Between the trimmed V and J ends, which lost 7 bases and 5 bases, there was a span of 17 bases. The CDR3: CASTRAISYETQYF. Here the CDR3 DNA reads TGTGCCAGCACTCGCGCAATATCGTACGAGACCCAGTACTTC.

The sample holds a few counts of this clone. The V call is TRBV28, the J call TRBJ2-1, with a possible D match to TRBD2 (7 bases). V was clipped by 5 bases and J by 7 bases, with 18 bases between them. Germline CDR1 is MDHEN and CDR2 is SYDVKM. The CDR3 contains 15 residues. CDR3 region: CASSPWGGGGNEQFF. DNA for the CDR3: TGTGCCAGCAGTCCCTGGGGAGGGGGAGGGAATGAGCAGTTCTTC.